These 14 T cell receptor beta chains were all obtained from the same sample, sequenced in a study of T cell responses to AZD1222 COVID-19 vaccine. Assay used: immunoSEQ multiplex PCR; TCRdb lists only in-frame clones, some missing. The table lists 150,000 to 200,000 clones, about 91% of them singletons, with around 0.99% in the top ten. Sequencing used peripheral blood, obtained 28 days after the second AZD1222 dose. The origin of the receptors is an adult who received the AZD1222 COVID-19 vaccine.

This clone was counted only a few times. The V gene is TRBV7-9, the J gene TRBJ1-1; D not certain. There are 11 residues in the CDR3. Germline CDR1 and CDR2: SEHNR and FQNEAQ (reference sequence). Trimming removed 3 bases at V and 9 bases at J, with 8 bases between. The CDR3 DNA reads TGTGCCAGCAGCTTTCTGGTGAAAGCTTTCTTT. Translation gives CASSFLVKAFF.

Only one count was recorded for this clone. The chain combines TRBV6-5 with TRBJ1-6; D not certain. Per germline, CDR1 MNHEY and CDR2 SVGAGI. The length of the CDR3 is 13 residues. V was clipped by 6 bases and J by 8 bases, with 11 bases between them. CDR3 in DNA: TGTGCCAGCAGCTCCCTCTTGGATTCACCCCTCCACTTT. It specifies CASSSLLDSPLHF.

CDR3 region: CASSISGGGLAYNSPLHF. The CDR3 DNA sequence: TGTGCCAGTAGTATTAGTGGAGGGGGCCTCGCCTATAATTCACCCCTCCACTTT. V and J are TRBV19 and TRBJ1-6; 7 bases agree with TRBD1. V dropped 3 bases and J dropped 2; count of bases not matched to a gene: 10. Germline V gene sequence: CDR1 LNHDA, CDR2 SQIVND (reference sequence). The CDR3 extends over 18 amino acids.

This chain uses TRBV6-5 with TRBJ2-2; D is unresolved. This CDR3 has 15 residues. CDR1 and CDR2 from the germline V gene are MNHEY and SVGAGI. The ends were cut back, 6 bases at V and 0 bases at J, with 11 bases in the middle. The CDR3 loop is CASRRGTTNTGELFF. The CDR3 region has the DNA TGTGCCAGCAGACGCGGAACCACGAACACCGGGGAGCTGTTTTTT.

The chain links TRBV7-9 to TRBJ2-1, with TRBD2 matching 8 bases. The germline gives CDR1 SEHNR, CDR2 FQNEAQ (reference sequence). The CDR3 loop spans 19 amino acids. J lost 0 bases, V lost 4 bases, and 14 bases had no gene match. The CDR3 region is CASSSKALAGGFSYNEQFF. The CDR3 DNA follows: TGTGCCAGCAGCTCAAAGGCCCTAGCGGGCGGATTCTCCTACAATGAGCAGTTCTTC.

This chain links TRBV19 with TRBJ1-3; D uncertain. V was shortened by 4 bases and J by 0 bases, with 7 bases between the two germline ends. Germline lookup yields CDR1 LNHDA and CDR2 SQIVND (reference sequence). There are 14 residues in the CDR3. The CDR3 coding sequence is TGTGCCAGTAGTACAAGGGTCTCTGGAAACACCATATATTTT. Protein sequence: CASSTRVSGNTIYF.

J is TRBJ1-1 and V is TRBV10-2; 9 positions agree with TRBD1. CDR3 length: 14 amino acids. After removal of 8 bases from V and 1 base from J, the junction contained 5 bases not matched to a gene. Looked up from germline, CDR1 is WSHSY and CDR2 is SAAADI. The CDR3 nucleotides read TGCGCCAGCGGGGAGACAGGGGGGAACACTGAAGCTTTCTTT. This encodes CASGETGGNTEAFF.

This chain joins TRBV27 and TRBJ1-2, with TRBD1 as a possible D gene (6 bases). CDR1 is MNHEY and CDR2 is SMNVEV in the germline V gene (reference sequence). The CDR3 loop spans 13 amino acids. Trimming removed 6 bases at V and 2 bases at J, with 10 bases between. The CDR3 reads CASSQTGNYGYTF. CDR3 nucleotide sequence: TGTGCCAGCAGCCAAACAGGGAACTATGGCTACACCTTC.

The CDR3 region is CASSVSGLAAYNEQFF. The CDR3 DNA sequence: TGTGCCAGCAGTGTCTCGGGACTAGCGGCCTACAATGAGCAGTTCTTC. This chain links TRBV6-1 with TRBJ2-1; TRBD2 matches at 11 bases. With V trimmed by 4 bases and J by 2 bases, 4 bases remained unmatched. CDR1 MNHNS and CDR2 SASEGT come from the germline V gene. The CDR3 is 16 residues long.

This chain links TRBV7-9 with TRBJ1-2; 10 bases agree with TRBD1. The trim removed 5 bases at V and 5 bases at J, leaving 8 bases unmatched. CDR3 length: 15 residues. Germline V CDR1 and CDR2: SEHNR, FQNEAQ (reference sequence). CDR3 in DNA: TGTGCCAGCAGCACGACCGGGACAGGGGCTTATGGCTACACCTTC. This encodes CASSTTGTGAYGYTF.

This clone was seen more than once but under ten times. V usage is TRBV4-1 and J usage is TRBJ1-1; TRBD1 is a possible D gene (6 bases). The CDR3 covers 16 residues. In germline, CDR1 is MGHRA, CDR2 YSYEKL. The V gene lost 0 bases and the J gene lost 2 bases, with 13 bases spanning the gap. CDR3 sequence reads: CASSQEATGLNTEAFF. The CDR3 DNA is TGCGCCAGCAGCCAAGAAGCGACAGGCCTCAACACTGAAGCTTTCTTT.

This clone was seen only once. In nucleotides, the CDR3 is TGTGCCAGCAGCTTAGGACTAGCGGGGGTCTACAATGAGCAGTTCTTC. This gives the protein CASSLGLAGVYNEQFF. This chain uses TRBV7-8 with TRBJ2-1, with TRBD2 identical over 12 bases. Germline trimming cut 1 base from V and 3 bases from J; bases unmatched to any gene: 1. This CDR3 has 16 residues. Germline V gene data show CDR1 as SGHVS and CDR2 as FQNEAQ.

The chain recombines TRBV19 with TRBJ2-5, with a possible D match to TRBD2 (5 bases). The V gene's germline CDR1 is LNHDA and CDR2 SQIVND (reference sequence). The CDR3 is 13 residues long. V lost 5 bases, J lost 6 bases, and 13 bases lay in between. CDR3 loop: CASSPRSGKTQYF. The CDR3, as DNA: TGTGCCAGTAGTCCAAGATCGGGAAAGACCCAGTACTTC.

The chain recombines TRBV29-1 with TRBJ2-3; the match to TRBD2 covers 8 bases. J was trimmed by 2 bases and V by 7 bases; bases with no gene match: 8. The CDR3 has 14 amino acids. CDR1 SQVTM and CDR2 ANQGSEA come from the germline V gene. DNA of the CDR3: TGCAGCGCCGGTTTCGGGGGGGCCACAGATACGCAGTATTTT. Protein sequence: CSAGFGGATDTQYF.